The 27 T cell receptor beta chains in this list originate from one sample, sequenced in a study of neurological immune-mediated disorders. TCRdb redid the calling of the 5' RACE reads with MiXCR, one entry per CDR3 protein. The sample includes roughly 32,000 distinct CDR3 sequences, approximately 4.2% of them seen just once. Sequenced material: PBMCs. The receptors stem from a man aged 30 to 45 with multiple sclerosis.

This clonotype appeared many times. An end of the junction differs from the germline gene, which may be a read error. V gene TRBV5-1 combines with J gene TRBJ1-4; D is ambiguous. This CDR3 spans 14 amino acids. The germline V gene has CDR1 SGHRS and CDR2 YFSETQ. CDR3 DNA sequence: TGCGCCAGCAGCCACGGTTATACTAATGAAAAACTGATTTTT. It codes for CASSHGYTNEKLIF.

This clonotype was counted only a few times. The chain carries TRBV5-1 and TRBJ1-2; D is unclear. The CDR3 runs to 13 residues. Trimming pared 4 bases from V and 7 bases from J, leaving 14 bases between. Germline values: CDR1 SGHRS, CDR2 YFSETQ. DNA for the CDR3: TGCGCCAGCAGCCCCGTAAAGGGCGCTGGCTACACCTTC. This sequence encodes CASSPVKGAGYTF.

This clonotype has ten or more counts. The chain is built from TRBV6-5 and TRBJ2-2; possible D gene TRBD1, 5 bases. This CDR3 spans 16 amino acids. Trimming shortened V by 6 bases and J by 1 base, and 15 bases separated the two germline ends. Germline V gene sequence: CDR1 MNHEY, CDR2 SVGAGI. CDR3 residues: CASSNWGPENTGELFF. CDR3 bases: TGTGCCAGCAGCAATTGGGGCCCAGAGAACACCGGGGAGCTGTTTTTT.

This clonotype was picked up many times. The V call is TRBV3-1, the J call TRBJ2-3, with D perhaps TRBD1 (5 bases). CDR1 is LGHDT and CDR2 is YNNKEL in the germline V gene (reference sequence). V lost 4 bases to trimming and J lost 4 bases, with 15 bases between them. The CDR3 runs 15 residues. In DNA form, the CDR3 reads TGTGCCAGCAGCCCTGGGGCTGTTTGGCCAGATACGCAGTATTTT. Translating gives CASSPGAVWPDTQYF.

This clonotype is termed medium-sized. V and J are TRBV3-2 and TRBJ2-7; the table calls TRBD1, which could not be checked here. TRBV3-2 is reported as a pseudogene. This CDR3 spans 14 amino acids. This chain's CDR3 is CASSFSTDSYEQYF. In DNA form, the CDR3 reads TGTGCCAGCAGCTTCTCGACAGACTCCTACGAGCAGTACTTC.

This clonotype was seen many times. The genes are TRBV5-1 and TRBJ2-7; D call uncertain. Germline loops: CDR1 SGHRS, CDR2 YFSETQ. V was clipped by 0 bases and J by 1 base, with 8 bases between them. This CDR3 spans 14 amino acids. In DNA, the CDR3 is TGCGCCAGCAGCTTGGCCAGACCGTCCTACGAGCAGTACTTC. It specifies CASSLARPSYEQYF.

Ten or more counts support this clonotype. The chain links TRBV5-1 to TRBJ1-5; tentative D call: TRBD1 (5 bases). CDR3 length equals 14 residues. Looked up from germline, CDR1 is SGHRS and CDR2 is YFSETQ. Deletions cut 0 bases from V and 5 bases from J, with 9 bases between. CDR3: CASSLGGVDQPQHF. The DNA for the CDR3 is TGCGCCAGCAGCTTGGGAGGGGTCGATCAGCCCCAGCATTTT.

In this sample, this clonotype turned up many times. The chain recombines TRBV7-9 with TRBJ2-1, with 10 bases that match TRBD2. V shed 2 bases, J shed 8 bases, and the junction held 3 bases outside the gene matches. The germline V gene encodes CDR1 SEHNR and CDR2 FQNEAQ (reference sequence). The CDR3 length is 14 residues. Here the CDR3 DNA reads TGTGCCAGCAGCTTATCCCTAGCGGGGGATGAGCAGTTCTTC. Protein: CASSLSLAGDEQFF.

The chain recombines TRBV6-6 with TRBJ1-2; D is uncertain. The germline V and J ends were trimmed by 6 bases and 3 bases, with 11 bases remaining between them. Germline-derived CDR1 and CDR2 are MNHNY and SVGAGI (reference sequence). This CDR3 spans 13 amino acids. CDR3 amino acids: CASSPATDYGYTF. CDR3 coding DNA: TGTGCCAGCAGCCCGGCAACTGACTATGGCTACACCTTC.

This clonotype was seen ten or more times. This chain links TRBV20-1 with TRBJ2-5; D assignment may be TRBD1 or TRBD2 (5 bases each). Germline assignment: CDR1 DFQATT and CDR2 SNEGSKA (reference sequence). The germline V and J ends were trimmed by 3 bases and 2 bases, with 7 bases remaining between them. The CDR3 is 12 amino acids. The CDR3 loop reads CSARGPQETQYF. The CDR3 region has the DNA TGCAGTGCTAGGGGACCTCAAGAGACCCAGTACTTC.

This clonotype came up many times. The CDR3 is CASRTGLAANEQFF. DNA for the CDR3: TGTGCCAGCAGAACGGGACTAGCGGCCAATGAGCAGTTCTTC. This rearrangement joins TRBV6-5 to TRBJ2-1; 11 bases match TRBD2. Trimming cost V 6 bases and J 6 bases; bases outside gene matches: 4. This CDR3 region has 14 residues. Germline values: CDR1 MNHEY, CDR2 SVGAGI.

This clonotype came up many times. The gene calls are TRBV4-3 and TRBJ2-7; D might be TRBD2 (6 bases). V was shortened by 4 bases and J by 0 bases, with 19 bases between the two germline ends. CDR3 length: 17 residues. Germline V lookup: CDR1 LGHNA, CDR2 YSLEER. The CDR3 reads CASSPTLGGASSYEQYF. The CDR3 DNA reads TGCGCCAGCAGCCCTACCCTCGGCGGGGCGAGCTCCTACGAGCAGTACTTC.

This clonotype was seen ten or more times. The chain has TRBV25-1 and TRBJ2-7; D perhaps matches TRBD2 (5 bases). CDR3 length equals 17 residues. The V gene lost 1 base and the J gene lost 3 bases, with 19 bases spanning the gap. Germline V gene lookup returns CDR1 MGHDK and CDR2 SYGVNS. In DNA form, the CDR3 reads TGTGCCAGCAGTGAATCCAAGGTCCGGGAAACTGGCTACGAGCAGTACTTC. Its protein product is CASSESKVRETGYEQYF.

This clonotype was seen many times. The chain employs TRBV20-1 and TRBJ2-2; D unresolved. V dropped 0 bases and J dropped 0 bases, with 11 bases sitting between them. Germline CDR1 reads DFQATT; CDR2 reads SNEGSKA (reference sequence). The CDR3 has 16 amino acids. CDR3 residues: CSARDPGPTNTGELFF. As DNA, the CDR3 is TGCAGTGCTAGAGATCCCGGCCCGACGAACACCGGGGAGCTGTTTTTT.

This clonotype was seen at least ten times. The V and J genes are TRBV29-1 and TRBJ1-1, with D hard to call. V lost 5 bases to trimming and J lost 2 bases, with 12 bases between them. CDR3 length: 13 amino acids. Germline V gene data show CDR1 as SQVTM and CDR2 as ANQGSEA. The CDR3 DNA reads TGCAGCGTTAAGCCGGGCTACAACACTGAAGCTTTCTTT. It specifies CSVKPGYNTEAFF.

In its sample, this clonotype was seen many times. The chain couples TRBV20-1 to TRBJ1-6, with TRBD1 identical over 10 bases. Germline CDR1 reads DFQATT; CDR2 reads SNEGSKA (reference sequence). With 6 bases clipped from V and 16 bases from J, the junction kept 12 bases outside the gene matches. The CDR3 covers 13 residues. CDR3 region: CSAPTGGTIGLHF. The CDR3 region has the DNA TGCAGTGCCCCGACAGGGGGCACAATAGGGCTCCACTTT.

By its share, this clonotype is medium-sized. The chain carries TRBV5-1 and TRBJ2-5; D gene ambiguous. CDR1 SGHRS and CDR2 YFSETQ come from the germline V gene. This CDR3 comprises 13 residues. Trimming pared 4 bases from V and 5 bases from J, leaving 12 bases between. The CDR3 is CASSLMDPETQYF. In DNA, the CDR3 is TGCGCCAGCAGCCTTATGGACCCGGAGACCCAGTACTTC. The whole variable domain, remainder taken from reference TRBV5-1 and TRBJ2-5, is KAGVTQTPRYLIKTRGQQVTLSCSPISGHRSVSWYQQTPGQGLQFLFEYFSETQRNKGNFPGRFSGRQFSNSRSEMNVSTLELGDSALYLCASSLMDPETQYFGPGTRLLVL.

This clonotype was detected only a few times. The CDR3 reads CASSVQTGRPQYF. CDR3 bases: TGTGCCAGCAGCGTACAGACAGGGAGGCCCCAGTACTTC. The gene calls are TRBV9 and TRBJ2-5; maybe TRBD1 (7 bases). The V gene's germline CDR1 is SGDLS and CDR2 YYNGEE. The CDR3 extends over 13 amino acids. V gave up 1 base and J gave up 9 bases, with 13 bases separating them.

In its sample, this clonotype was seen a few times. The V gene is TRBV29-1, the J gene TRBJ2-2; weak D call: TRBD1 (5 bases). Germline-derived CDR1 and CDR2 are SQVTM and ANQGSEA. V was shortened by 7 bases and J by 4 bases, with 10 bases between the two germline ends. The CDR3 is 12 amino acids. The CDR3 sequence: CSGAGPTGELFF. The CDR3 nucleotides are TGCAGCGGGGCAGGGCCCACCGGGGAGCTGTTTTTT.

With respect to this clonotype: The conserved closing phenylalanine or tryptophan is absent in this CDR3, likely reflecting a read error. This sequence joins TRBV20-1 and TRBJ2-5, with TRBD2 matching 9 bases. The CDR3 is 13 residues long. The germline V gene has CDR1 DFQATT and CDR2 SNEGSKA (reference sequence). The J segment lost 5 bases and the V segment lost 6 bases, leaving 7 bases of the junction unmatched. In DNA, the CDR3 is TGCAGTGCAACCGGGACTAGCCTCGAGACCCAGTACTAC. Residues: CSATGTSLETQYY.

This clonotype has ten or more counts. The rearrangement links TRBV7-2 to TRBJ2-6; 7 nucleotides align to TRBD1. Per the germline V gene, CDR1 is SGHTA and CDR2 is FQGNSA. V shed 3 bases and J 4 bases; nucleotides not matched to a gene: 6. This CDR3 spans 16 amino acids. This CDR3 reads CASSFRRGTGANVLTF. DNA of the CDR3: TGTGCCAGCAGCTTTCGCAGGGGGACGGGGGCCAACGTCCTGACTTTC.

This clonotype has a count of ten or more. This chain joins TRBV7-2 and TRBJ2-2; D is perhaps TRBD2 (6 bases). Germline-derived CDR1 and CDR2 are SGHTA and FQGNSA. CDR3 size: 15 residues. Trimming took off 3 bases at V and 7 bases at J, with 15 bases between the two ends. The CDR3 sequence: CASSFQQEGSGELFF. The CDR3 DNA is TGTGCCAGCAGCTTTCAACAGGAGGGTAGCGGGGAGCTGTTTTTT.

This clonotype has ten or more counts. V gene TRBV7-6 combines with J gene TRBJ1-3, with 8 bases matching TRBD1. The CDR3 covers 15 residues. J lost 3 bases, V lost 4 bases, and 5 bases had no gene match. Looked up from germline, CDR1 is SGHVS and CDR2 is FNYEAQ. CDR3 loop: CASSYGQGSGNTIYF. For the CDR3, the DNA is TGTGCCAGCAGCTACGGACAGGGCAGTGGAAACACCATATATTTT.

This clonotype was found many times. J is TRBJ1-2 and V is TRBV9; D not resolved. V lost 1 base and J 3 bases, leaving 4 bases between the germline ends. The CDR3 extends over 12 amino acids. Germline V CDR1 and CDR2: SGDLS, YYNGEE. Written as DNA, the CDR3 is TGTGCCAGCAGCGTATCAGACTATGGCTACACCTTC. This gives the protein CASSVSDYGYTF.

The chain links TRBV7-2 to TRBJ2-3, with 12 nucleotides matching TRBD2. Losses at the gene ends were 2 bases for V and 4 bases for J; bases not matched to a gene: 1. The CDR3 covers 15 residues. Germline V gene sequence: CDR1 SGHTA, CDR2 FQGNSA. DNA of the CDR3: TGTGCCAGCAGCTTATCTAGCGGGGGGGCAGATACGCAGTATTTT. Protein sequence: CASSLSSGGADTQYF.

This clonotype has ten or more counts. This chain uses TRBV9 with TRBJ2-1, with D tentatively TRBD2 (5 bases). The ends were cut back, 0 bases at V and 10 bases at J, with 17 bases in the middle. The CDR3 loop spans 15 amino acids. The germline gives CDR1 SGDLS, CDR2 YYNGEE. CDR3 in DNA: TGTGCCAGCAGCGTAGCTGCGGACTCCCCCCTCGAGCAGTTCTTC. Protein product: CASSVAADSPLEQFF.

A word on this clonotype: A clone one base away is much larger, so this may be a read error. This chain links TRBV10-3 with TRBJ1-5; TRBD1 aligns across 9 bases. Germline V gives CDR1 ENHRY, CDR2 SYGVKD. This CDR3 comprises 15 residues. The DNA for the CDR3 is TGTGCCATCAGTGAGGACAGGGGGTTCAATCAGCCCCAGAATTTT. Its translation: CAISEDRGFNQPQNF.